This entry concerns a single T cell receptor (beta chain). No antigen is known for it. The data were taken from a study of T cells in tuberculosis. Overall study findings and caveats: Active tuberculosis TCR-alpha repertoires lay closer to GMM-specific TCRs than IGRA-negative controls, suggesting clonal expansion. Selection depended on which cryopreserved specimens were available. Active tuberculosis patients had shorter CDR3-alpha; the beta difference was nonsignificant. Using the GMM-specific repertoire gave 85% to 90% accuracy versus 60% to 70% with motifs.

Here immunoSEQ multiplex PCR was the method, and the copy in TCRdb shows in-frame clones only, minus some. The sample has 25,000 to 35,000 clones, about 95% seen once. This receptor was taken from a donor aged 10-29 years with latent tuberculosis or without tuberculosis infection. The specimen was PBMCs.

The CDR3, as DNA: TGTGCCAGCAGCCAGCAGGGGAACACTGAAGCTTTCTTT. As protein: CASSQQGNTEAFF. The V and J genes are TRBV7-6 and TRBJ1-1, with TRBD1 as a possible D gene (5 bases). V was clipped by 5 bases and J by 1 base, with 8 bases between them. Germline values: CDR1 SGHVS, CDR2 FNYEAQ. The CDR3 is 13 residues long.